Listed below are T cell receptor beta chains from one sample, sequenced in a study of beta chain features in type 1 diabetes. Some clones are missing from TCRdb's copy, which holds only in-frame ones; the method was immunoSEQ multiplex PCR. The table includes 550,000 to 850,000 clones, roughly 13% detected once. The source material was naive CD4+ T cells from blood. These receptor sequences come from a young man with type 1 diabetes. CDR3s include the opening cysteine and the closing phenylalanine or tryptophan. Each record gives: clone size, D gene, J gene, CDR3 length, V gene, CDR3 DNA, CDR3 protein. D genes are given only for firm matches. Not every row has a clone size; where given, it reads once, few, many or a size class.

few | TRBD1 | TRBJ1-2 | 20 | TRBV7-8 | TGTGCCAGCAGCTTAGGGGGTTGGACAGGGGTCAATCCTGCCGGAAATGGCTACACCTTC | CASSLGGWTGVNPAGNGYTF
once | . | TRBJ1-2 | 13 | TRBV27 | TGTGCCAGCAGATCCAGTGGTGGCAGTTTAGCTCTCTTC | CASRSSGGSLALF
. | TRBD2 | TRBJ2-7 | 16 | TRBV5-1 | TGCGCCAGCAGCTTCCCTCTAGCGGGGGAACCCTACGAGCAGTACTTC | CASSFPLAGEPYEQYF
. | . | TRBJ1-4 | 15 | TRBV6-1 | TGTGCCAGCAGTGAAACGGGGGGACCTAATGAAAAACTGTTTTTT | CASSETGGPNEKLFF
few | . | TRBJ2-3 | 13 | TRBV7-9 | TGTGCCAGCAGCTTAGGTTCCACAGATACGCAGTATTTT | CASSLGSTDTQYF
. | . | TRBJ2-7 | 14 | TRBV18 | TGTGCCAGCTCACCACCGGTCGCCGCGGACGAGCAGTACTTC | CASSPPVAADEQYF
. | . | TRBJ2-3 | 18 | TRBV28 | TGTGCCAGCATCCCCTGGGAGGGGGTGGCTAGCTCCGCAGATACGCAGTATTTT | CASIPWEGVASSADTQYF
few | TRBD1 | TRBJ2-7 | 13 | TRBV13 | TGTGCCAGCAGCTTGCAGGGGGCGGACGAGCAGTACTTC | CASSLQGADEQYF
. | TRBD1 | TRBJ2-7 | 13 | TRBV6-4 | TGTGCCACCTGGACAGGGGGCAACTACGAGCAGTACTTC | CATWTGGNYEQYF
. | . | TRBJ2-7 | 14 | TRBV28 | TGTGCCAGCAGTTTGGACATACCGCTTTACGAGCAGTACTTC | CASSLDIPLYEQYF
. | . | TRBJ1-1 | 15 | TRBV15 | TGTGCCACCAGCAGAGTGCGGAGGGGGTGGCCTGAAGCTTTCTTT | CATSRVRRGWPEAFF
few | . | TRBJ2-1 | 13 | TRBV5-1 | TGCGCCAGCAGCTTGGGCGGGGACAATGAGCAGTTCTTC | CASSLGGDNEQFF
few | TRBD1 | TRBJ2-3 | 15 | TRBV6-5 | TGTGCCAGCAGTTCCAACAGGGGGCCGGCAGATACGCAGTATTTT | CASSSNRGPADTQYF
few | . | TRBJ1-6 | 17 | TRBV15 | TGTGCCACCAGCATCACTCACTGGGGCAGGGATAATTCACCCCTCCACTTT | CATSITHWGRDNSPLHF
. | . | TRBJ1-1 | 12 | TRBV6-5 | TGTGCCAGCAGGACGGGGAGTACTGAAGCTTTCTTT | CASRTGSTEAFF
few | . | TRBJ1-4 | 13 | TRBV25-1 | TGTGCCAACCCCGACGGGAGAGGGGAAAAACTGTTTTTT | CANPDGRGEKLFF
few | . | TRBJ2-2 | 15 | TRBV7-7 | TGTGCCAGCAGCTTAGGGACAGACGTAGCCGGGGAGCTGTTTTTT | CASSLGTDVAGELFF
. | TRBD1 | TRBJ1-3 | 15 | TRBV18 | TGTGCCAGCTCACAACAGGGGGCCTACGGAAACACCATATATTTT | CASSQQGAYGNTIYF
. | . | TRBJ1-2 | 13 | TRBV25-1 | TGTGCCAGCAGAGGGGCGGGTAACTATGGCTACACCTTC | CASRGAGNYGYTF
few | . | TRBJ2-1 | 15 | TRBV18 | TGTGCCAGCTCACCCCCACAGGGTTCCTACAATGAGCAGTTCTTC | CASSPPQGSYNEQFF
. | TRBD1 | TRBJ1-1 | 16 | TRBV9 | TGTGCCAGCAGCGCGTCCGGGACAGGGCTGAACACTGAAGCTTTCTTT | CASSASGTGLNTEAFF
. | . | TRBJ2-3 | 15 | TRBV28 | TGTGCCAGCAGTTTATGGCAGGGGATGACAGATACGCAGTATTTT | CASSLWQGMTDTQYF
. | TRBD1 | TRBJ1-1 | 15 | TRBV2 | TGTGCCAGCAGTAAACAGGGGGCCGGGAACACTGAAGCTTTCTTT | CASSKQGAGNTEAFF
few | . | TRBJ2-1 | 12 | TRBV7-3 | TGTGCCAGCAGCTTAGCAGGGTATGAGCAGTTCTTC | CASSLAGYEQFF
. | . | TRBJ2-1 | 16 | TRBV6-5 | TGTGCCAGCAGTTACGACCGGGCCCCAACTCAGGGTGAGCAGTTCTTC | CASSYDRAPTQGEQFF
. | . | TRBJ1-5 | 15 | TRBV28 | TGTGCCAGCAGTAATATCGTCCCTAGCAATCAGCCCCAGCATTTT | CASSNIVPSNQPQHF
once | TRBD1 | TRBJ2-3 | 15 | TRBV7-9 | TGTGCCAGCAGCTGGGGGACAGGTAGCACAGATACGCAGTATTTT | CASSWGTGSTDTQYF
few | . | TRBJ1-1 | 14 | TRBV5-4 | TGTGCCAGCAGCCCCCCGGGGCGAGACACTGAAGCTTTCTTT | CASSPPGRDTEAFF
. | . | TRBJ1-3 | 11 | TRBV30 | TGTGCCTGGGACCTCCAGGGAACCATATATTTT | CAWDLQGTIYF
. | . | TRBJ1-5 | 15 | TRBV15 | TGTGCCACCAGTTATAGTGCCGGGGGCAATCAGCCCCAGCATTTT | CATSYSAGGNQPQHF
. | . | TRBJ2-7 | 14 | TRBV30 | TGTGCCTGGAGTGTGGAGACAATTTCCTACGAGCAGTACTTC | CAWSVETISYEQYF
few | TRBD1 | TRBJ1-1 | 17 | TRBV18 | TGTGCCAGCTCACCACGGGAGTGGACAGGGGGCCAGACTGAAGCTTTCTTT | CASSPREWTGGQTEAFF
. | . | TRBJ2-3 | 16 | TRBV9 | TGTGCCAGCAGCGTAGAGGAGACTCACCAATTTGATACGCAGTATTTT | CASSVEETHQFDTQYF
. | TRBD2 | TRBJ2-5 | 13 | TRBV6-1 | TGTGCCAGCAGTGACTTCTGGGAGGGGACCCAGTACTTC | CASSDFWEGTQYF
few | . | TRBJ1-6 | 16 | TRBV5-8 | TGTGCCAGCAGCTTGAGTACAGGGTCCTTTAATTCACCCCTCCACTTT | CASSLSTGSFNSPLHF
. | . | TRBJ1-2 | 13 | TRBV18 | TGTGCCAGCTCACCGACAGGCGACTATGGCTACACCTTC | CASSPTGDYGYTF
few | . | TRBJ1-1 | 15 | TRBV28 | TGTGCCAGCACCGGCGCTTCGGGGCCGGGAACTGAAGCTTTCTTT | CASTGASGPGTEAFF
. | . | TRBJ1-2 | 14 | TRBV28 | TGTGCCAGCAGTTTTGGGGGCAATAACTATGGCTACACCTTC | CASSFGGNNYGYTF
few | . | TRBJ2-1 | 14 | TRBV19 | TGTGCCAGTAGTAAGCCAGGGCAGGGGAATGAGCAGTTCTTC | CASSKPGQGNEQFF
few | . | TRBJ1-1 | 16 | TRBV7-9 | TGTGCCAGCAGCCCATGGACGGCGGGGGTAAACACTGAAGCTTTCTTT | CASSPWTAGVNTEAFF
few | . | TRBJ1-6 | 12 | TRBV2 | TGTGCCAGCAGCCTAAGCAATTCACCCCTCCACTTT | CASSLSNSPLHF
. | TRBD1 | TRBJ1-5 | 14 | TRBV10-3 | TGTGCCATCAGGGATGGACAGGGGAGAATGCCCCAGCATTTT | CAIRDGQGRMPQHF
few | TRBD1 | TRBJ1-6 | 16 | TRBV13 | TGTGCCAGCAGCTTTGACACAGGGGCAAACAATTCACCCCTCCACTTT | CASSFDTGANNSPLHF
. | . | TRBJ2-7 | 13 | TRBV7-7 | TGTGCTAGCAGCTTAGCAGCCTCCTACGAGCAGTACTTC | CASSLAASYEQYF